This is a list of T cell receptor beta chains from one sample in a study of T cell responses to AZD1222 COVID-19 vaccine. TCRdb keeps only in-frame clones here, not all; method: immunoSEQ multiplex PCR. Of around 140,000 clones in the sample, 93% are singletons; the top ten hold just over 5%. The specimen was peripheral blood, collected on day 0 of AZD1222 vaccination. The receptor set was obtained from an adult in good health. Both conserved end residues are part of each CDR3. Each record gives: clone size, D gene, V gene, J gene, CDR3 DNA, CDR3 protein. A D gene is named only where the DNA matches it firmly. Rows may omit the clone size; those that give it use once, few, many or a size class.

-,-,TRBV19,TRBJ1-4,TGTGCCAGTAGTCCCCAAACACTACATGAAAAACTGTTTTTT,CASSPQTLHEKLFF
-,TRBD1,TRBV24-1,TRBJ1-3,TGTGCCACCAGTGATCCGACAGGGACTGGAAACACCATATATTTT,CATSDPTGTGNTIYF
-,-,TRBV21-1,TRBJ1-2,TGTGCCAGCAGCAAACAAAGTGGCACAGGGTCGGCTACTAACTATGGCTACACCTTC,CASSKQSGTGSATNYGYTF
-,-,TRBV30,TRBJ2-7,TGTGCCTGGAGTGCGGGGACTGGCTACGAGCAGTACTTC,CAWSAGTGYEQYF
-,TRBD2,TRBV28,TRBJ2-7,TGTGCCAGCAGTTTTTTACTAGCGGCCGTTAGCTCCTACGAGCAGTACTTC,CASSFLLAAVSSYEQYF
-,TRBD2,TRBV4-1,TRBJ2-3,TGCGCCAGCAGCCAAGAAAAGGCGGGAGCAGGCACAGATACGCAGTATTTT,CASSQEKAGAGTDTQYF
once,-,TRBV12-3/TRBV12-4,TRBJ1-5,TGTGCCAGCAGTTTAGCGGGGGGGCAGCCCCAGCATTTT,CASSLAGGQPQHF
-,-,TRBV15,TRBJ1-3,TGTGCCACCAGCAGAGCATTGGCGGCAGGGGGAAACACCATATATTTT,CATSRALAAGGNTIYF
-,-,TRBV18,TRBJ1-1,TGTGCCAGCTCGCCTAGGGGGGCAGGAGAAGCTTTCTTT,CASSPRGAGEAFF
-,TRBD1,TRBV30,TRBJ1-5,TGTGCCTGGGGACAGGGGAATCAGCCCCAGCATTTT,CAWGQGNQPQHF
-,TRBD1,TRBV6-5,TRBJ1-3,TGTGCCAGCAGTCCCGGGACAGCCGGAAACACCATATATTTT,CASSPGTAGNTIYF
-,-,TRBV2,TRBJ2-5,TGTGCCAGCAATCGGGACTCTCAAGAGACCCAGTACTTC,CASNRDSQETQYF
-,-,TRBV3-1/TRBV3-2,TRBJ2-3,TGTGCCAGCAGCCAGCGGTCAGATACGCAGTATTTT,CASSQRSDTQYF
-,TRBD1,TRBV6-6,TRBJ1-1,TGTGCCAGCAGGAGACAGGGGGTTTCCACTGAAGCTTTCTTT,CASRRQGVSTEAFF
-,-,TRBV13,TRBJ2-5,TGTGCCAGCAGCACCCGCTCGGGAGCCGGGGAGACCCAGTACTTC,CASSTRSGAGETQYF
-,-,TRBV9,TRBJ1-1,TGTGCCAGCAGCTCCGTAAGGGGGGTCCAGGGAACTGAAGCTTTCTTT,CASSSVRGVQGTEAFF
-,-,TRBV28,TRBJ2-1,TGTGCCAGCAGCCTTGGGTCGACGGGCTACAATGAGCAGTTCTTC,CASSLGSTGYNEQFF
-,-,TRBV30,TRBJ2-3,TGTGCCTGGAGTGTAAGAACAGATACGCAGTATTTT,CAWSVRTDTQYF